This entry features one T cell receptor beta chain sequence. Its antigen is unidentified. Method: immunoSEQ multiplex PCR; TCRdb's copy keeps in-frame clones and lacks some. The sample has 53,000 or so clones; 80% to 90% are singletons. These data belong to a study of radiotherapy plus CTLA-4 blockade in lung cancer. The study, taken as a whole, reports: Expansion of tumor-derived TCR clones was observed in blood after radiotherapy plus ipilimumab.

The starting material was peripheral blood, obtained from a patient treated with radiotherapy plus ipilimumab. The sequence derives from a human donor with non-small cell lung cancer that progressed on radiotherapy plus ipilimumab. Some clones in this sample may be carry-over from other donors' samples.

The CDR3 coding sequence is TGTGCCAGCAGCTTTACGGTGAATAATTCACCCCTCCACTTT. Protein: CASSFTVNNSPLHF. The chain carries TRBV11-2 and TRBJ1-6; D gene uncertain. Between the trimmed V and J ends, which lost 3 bases and 5 bases, there was a span of 8 bases. Germline V gene lookup returns CDR1 SGHAT and CDR2 FQNNGV. The CDR3 loop spans 14 amino acids.